Presented here are 15 T cell receptor beta chains from one specimen sequenced in a study of blood T cell repertoires in COVID-19. Only in-frame clones appear in the TCRdb table, and some are missing; sequencing was by immunoSEQ multiplex PCR. Here the sample spans some 400,000 clones, 87% being singletons. Sequenced input: peripheral blood. These receptors were obtained from a woman younger than 45 with COVID-19, enrolled during active disease.

This chain joins TRBV10-2 and TRBJ2-5, with D tentatively TRBD1 (5 bases). CDR3 length: 13 amino acids. Trimming took 5 bases from V and 1 from J, leaving 8 bases between them. Germline values: CDR1 WSHSY, CDR2 SAAADI. The CDR3 region has the DNA TGCGCCAGCAGTCTACAGGCCCAAGAGACCCAGTACTTC. Amino acids: CASSLQAQETQYF.

This chain connects TRBV4-1 to TRBJ2-7; TRBD2 might be the D (6 bases). The V end lost 5 bases, the J end lost 1 base, and 15 bases lay between the germline ends. CDR1 is MGHRA, CDR2 YSYEKL, per germline. The CDR3 runs 15 residues. The CDR3 bases are TGCGCCAGCAGCTCACCGGGAGTTACTTCCTACGAGCAGTACTTC. Protein: CASSSPGVTSYEQYF.

The chain combines TRBV7-2 with TRBJ2-7; 11 bases map to TRBD2. Per the germline V gene, CDR1 is SGHTA and CDR2 is FQGNSA. The CDR3 extends over 14 amino acids. The trim removed 5 bases at V and 3 bases at J, leaving 3 bases unmatched. The CDR3 is CASSILAGGYEQYF. The DNA for the CDR3 is TGTGCCAGCAGCATCCTAGCGGGAGGCTACGAGCAGTACTTC.

This sequence joins TRBV25-1 and TRBJ2-1; D remains ambiguous. V gave up 1 base and J gave up 4 bases, with 11 bases separating them. The germline V gene has CDR1 MGHDK and CDR2 SYGVNS. This CDR3 comprises 15 residues. The CDR3 bases are TGTGCCAGCAGTGAATTCAACCGAGTATACAATGAGCAGTTCTTC. Encoded protein: CASSEFNRVYNEQFF.

The V and J genes are TRBV9 and TRBJ2-1; weak D call: TRBD2 (6 bases). The V end was cut by 4 bases, the J end by 8 bases, with 16 bases between. This CDR3 is built from 14 residues. The germline CDR1 and CDR2 sequences are SGDLS and YYNGEE. CDR3 protein: CASSPRASAYEQFF. Written as DNA, the CDR3 is TGTGCCAGCAGCCCCCGTGCTAGCGCCTATGAGCAGTTCTTC.

This chain connects TRBV6-1 to TRBJ2-3, with TRBD2 identical over 11 bases. Trimming cost V 4 bases and J 2 bases; bases outside gene matches: 5. Germline V gene sequence: CDR1 MNHNS, CDR2 SASEGT. The CDR3 runs to 16 residues. In DNA, the CDR3 is TGTGCCAGCAGTGCTCCTAGCGGGAGGTCCACAGATACGCAGTATTTT. Encoded protein: CASSAPSGRSTDTQYF.

The chain couples TRBV6-4 to TRBJ1-5, with TRBD1 as a possible D gene (5 bases). The CDR3 sequence is 14 residues long. Per the germline V gene, CDR1 is MRHNA and CDR2 is SNTAGT. V lost 4 bases, J lost 2 bases, and 9 bases lay in between. Here the CDR3 DNA reads TGTGCCAGCAGTGTCGAACAGGGCAATCAGCCCCAGCATTTT. Translating gives CASSVEQGNQPQHF.

CDR3 nucleotides: TGTGCCAGCAGCTTGGGGACAGGTGATTGGAATTCACCCCTCCACTTT. It specifies CASSLGTGDWNSPLHF. This chain uses TRBV5-6 with TRBJ1-6; 7 nucleotides agree with TRBD1. With 0 bases clipped from V and 7 bases from J, the junction kept 7 bases outside the gene matches. This CDR3 has 16 residues. Germline lookup yields CDR1 SGHDT and CDR2 YYEEEE.

The V and J genes are TRBV7-2 and TRBJ1-2; TRBD1 agrees at 9 bases. Per the germline V gene, CDR1 is SGHTA and CDR2 is FQGNSA. Unmatched junction bases numbered 11, after V lost 5 bases and J lost 4 bases. The CDR3 is made up of 16 amino acids. The CDR3 is CASSLKVGQGSYGYTF. CDR3 bases: TGTGCCAGCAGCCTTAAGGTGGGACAGGGCTCCTATGGCTACACCTTC.

V usage is TRBV5-1 and J usage is TRBJ2-1, with 10 bases that match TRBD1. Germline V CDR1 and CDR2: SGHRS, YFSETQ. This CDR3 spans 15 amino acids. The junction had 2 bases not matched to a gene; V was cut back by 4 bases and J by 1 base. The CDR3 spells CASSAGQGSYNEQFF. The CDR3 coding sequence is TGCGCCAGCAGCGCGGGACAGGGGTCCTACAATGAGCAGTTCTTC.

This clone showed up many times. The gene calls are TRBV3-1 (or the pseudogene TRBV3-2) and TRBJ1-1, with a possible D match to TRBD1 (5 bases). CDR1 is LGHDT, CDR2 YNNKEL, per germline (reference sequence). The CDR3 contains 13 residues. Trimming cost V 4 bases and J 3 bases, with 9 bases left between them. Written as DNA, the CDR3 is TGTGCCAGCAGCCCCAGGGTTCACACTGAAGCTTTCTTT. This codes for CASSPRVHTEAFF.

The chain couples TRBV12-3 or TRBV12-4 to TRBJ1-2; D remains unclear. The CDR3 covers 13 residues. The V end lost 9 bases, the J end lost 0 bases, and 11 bases lay between the germline ends. The CDR3 region is CASGLSSNYGYTF. Written as DNA, the CDR3 is TGTGCCAGTGGACTCTCATCTAACTATGGCTACACCTTC.

This chain links TRBV4-1 with TRBJ2-5, with TRBD2 matching over 14 bases. CDR1 is MGHRA and CDR2 is YSYEKL in the germline V gene. The CDR3 extends over 16 amino acids. With V trimmed by 4 bases and J by 4 bases, 5 bases remained unmatched. The CDR3 spells CASSRGTSGRIETQYF. CDR3 DNA sequence: TGCGCCAGCAGCCGCGGGACTAGCGGGAGAATAGAGACCCAGTACTTC.

Points on this clone: The junction differs from germline at one of its ends, possibly a read error. V usage is TRBV7-7 and J usage is TRBJ2-2; perhaps TRBD1 as D (6 bases). CDR1 is SSHAT, CDR2 FNYEAQ, per germline (reference sequence). The CDR3 runs 16 residues. CDR3 loop: CASSLAIQGKSGELFF. CDR3 DNA: TGTGCTAGCAGCTTAGCGATACAGGGCAAGAGCGGGGAGCTGTTTTTT.

Concerning this clone itself: One end of the junction fails to match germline, which may point to a read error. The chain uses TRBV4-1 and TRBJ2-7; 7 nucleotides line up with TRBD1. From germline, CDR1 is MGHRA and CDR2 YSYEKL. The CDR3 totals 14 residues. CDR3 DNA sequence: TGCGCCAGCAGCCAAGTAGGGGGCTCCGACGAGCAGTACTTC. It yields the protein CASSQVGGSDEQYF.